This T cell receptor (beta chain) was obtained from a study of technical replicates of blood from a few donors. TCRdb's copy holds only in-frame clones and misses some; the assay was immunoSEQ multiplex PCR. Among 59,000 or so clones listed, approximately 92% were seen once. Looked up from germline, CDR1 is SGHRS and CDR2 is YFSETQ. This CDR3 region has 14 residues. Losses at the gene ends were 4 bases for V and 4 bases for J; bases not matched to a gene: 5. The rearrangement uses TRBV5-1 and TRBJ2-3; 8 nucleotides match TRBD2. Sequenced input: PBMCs. The receptor's source is a human donor in good health. Some clones in this sample may be carry-over from other donors' samples. CDR3 loop: CASSISGVADTQYF. CDR3 DNA: TGCGCCAGCAGCATTAGCGGGGTGGCAGATACGCAGTATTTT.